What follows are 31 T cell receptor beta chains derived from one specimen sequenced in a study of blood T cell repertoires in COVID-19. Sequencing used immunoSEQ multiplex PCR; TCRdb keeps in-frame clones, though not all of them. The sample has some 150,000 clones; about 85% are singletons. The sample comprised peripheral blood. These receptors came from a human donor with acute or convalescent COVID-19. The donor label of this sample is uncertain.

This chain joins TRBV27 and TRBJ1-2; a possible D gene is TRBD1 (6 bases). Germline CDR1 and CDR2: MNHEY and SMNVEV (reference sequence). The CDR3 totals 18 residues. V shed 3 bases and J shed 3 bases, with 23 bases lying between them. The CDR3 coding sequence is TGTGCCAGCAGTTTTGCGCCCCCAGGGGCCTTCCGCTACTATGGCTACACCTTC. Protein: CASSFAPPGAFRYYGYTF.

The chain uses TRBV18 and TRBJ1-2; 9 positions match TRBD1. The length of the CDR3 is 18 residues. Trimming cost V 3 bases and J 0 bases; bases outside gene matches: 11. The germline gives CDR1 KGHSH, CDR2 LQKENI. As DNA, the CDR3 is TGTGCCAGCTCACCGCGGGGACAGGGAGCGGGGTCTAACTATGGCTACACCTTC. Encoded protein: CASSPRGQGAGSNYGYTF.

The chain couples TRBV7-6 to TRBJ2-1; 7 nucleotides line up with TRBD2. The V and J ends lost 4 bases and 6 bases, in that order; junction bases with no gene match: 3. Germline assignment: CDR1 SGHVS and CDR2 FNYEAQ. CDR3 length: 13 amino acids. The CDR3 loop reads CASSSGLRNEQFF. CDR3 in DNA: TGTGCCAGCAGCTCGGGACTACGCAATGAGCAGTTCTTC.

This clone was found a few times. This sequence joins TRBV10-3 and TRBJ2-5, with unresolved D. Trimming took 3 bases from V and 0 from J, leaving 2 bases between them. The CDR3 length is 12 residues. Germline values: CDR1 ENHRY, CDR2 SYGVKD. CDR3 nucleotides: TGTGCCATCAGTGACTACCAAGAGACCCAGTACTTC. This translates into CAISDYQETQYF.

The genes are TRBV5-5 and TRBJ1-5; D possibly corresponds to TRBD1 (6 bases). The germline V gene has CDR1 SGHKS and CDR2 YYEKEE (reference sequence). V lost 0 bases to trimming and J lost 7 bases, with 17 bases between them. The CDR3 loop spans 16 amino acids. In DNA form, the CDR3 reads TGTGCCAGCAGCTTGGATCTTTGGGGGGGGCGACAGCCCCAGCATTTT. Translated, it gives CASSLDLWGGRQPQHF.

The V gene is TRBV5-4, the J gene TRBJ1-5; 9 bases agree with TRBD1. This CDR3 has 14 residues. J gave up 3 bases and V 6 bases, and 4 bases lay outside the gene matches. The V gene's germline CDR1 is SGHNT and CDR2 YYREEE (reference sequence). The CDR3 region is CASIRDRDNQPQHF. In DNA form, the CDR3 reads TGTGCCAGCATCCGGGACAGGGACAATCAGCCCCAGCATTTT.

This clone was detected a few times. The chain is built from TRBV28 and TRBJ1-1; no clear D gene. Trimming shortened V by 8 bases and J by 0 bases, and 10 bases separated the two germline ends. From germline, CDR1 is MDHEN and CDR2 SYDVKM. The CDR3 totals 13 residues. The CDR3 sequence: CASLSQVNTEAFF. In DNA form, the CDR3 reads TGTGCCAGCCTATCTCAGGTGAACACTGAAGCTTTCTTT.

This chain uses TRBV7-2 with TRBJ2-3; 9 bases align to TRBD2. V trimming: 6 bases; J trimming: 4 bases; junction bases outside the gene matches: 11. CDR1 SGHTA and CDR2 FQGNSA come from the germline V gene. The CDR3 is 16 amino acids. As DNA, the CDR3 is TGTGCCAGCAGTCCCACCAGCGGCGGGGGGGCAGATACGCAGTATTTT. Its translation: CASSPTSGGGADTQYF.

The gene calls are TRBV7-3 and TRBJ2-2, with a possible D match to TRBD2 (5 bases). CDR1 and CDR2 from the germline V gene are SGHTA and FQGTGA. The germline V and J ends were trimmed by 5 bases and 3 bases, with 16 bases remaining between them. The CDR3 is made up of 16 amino acids. In DNA, the CDR3 is TGTGCCAGCAGCGCGAAAACTAGTATCGACACCGGGGAGCTGTTTTTT. As protein: CASSAKTSIDTGELFF.

The J gene is TRBJ2-3, the V gene TRBV18; a possible D gene is TRBD2 (6 bases). Trimming removed 2 bases from V and 3 bases from J, with 18 bases in between. Germline V CDR1 and CDR2: KGHSH, LQKENI. The CDR3 spans 17 residues. The CDR3 nucleotides read TGTGCCAGCTCACCAATTCCTCAATTGGGGGGAACAGATACGCAGTATTTT. Translation gives CASSPIPQLGGTDTQYF.

The chain couples TRBV11-2 to TRBJ2-5, with D hard to call. V gave up 5 bases and J gave up 5 bases, with 12 bases separating them. This CDR3 has 13 residues. Germline V gene data show CDR1 as SGHAT and CDR2 as FQNNGV. Here the CDR3 DNA reads TGTGCCAGCAGCCGAGATCGATTGGAGACCCAGTACTTC. Protein sequence: CASSRDRLETQYF.

The CDR3 nucleotides read TGTGCCAGCAGCCAACCCGGGACTAGCGGGAGAAGGGCCTACAATGAGCAGTTCTTC. Protein: CASSQPGTSGRRAYNEQFF. The rearrangement uses TRBV3-1 (or the pseudogene TRBV3-2) and TRBJ2-1, with 14 bases identical to TRBD2. Looked up from germline, CDR1 is LGHDT and CDR2 is YNNKEL (reference sequence). V lost 2 bases, J lost 2 bases, and 8 bases stayed unmatched. The CDR3 covers 19 residues.

The chain is built from TRBV2 and TRBJ2-1; 9 bases agree with TRBD1. The CDR3 has 13 residues. Germline trimming cut 8 bases from V and 5 bases from J; bases unmatched to any gene: 4. Per the germline V gene, CDR1 is SNHLY and CDR2 is FYNNEI. In DNA, the CDR3 is TGTGCCAGCGAGCGGGACAGGGACAATGAGCAGTTCTTC. Amino acids: CASERDRDNEQFF.

The J gene is TRBJ2-2, the V gene TRBV9, with a possible D match to TRBD2 (5 bases). CDR1 SGDLS and CDR2 YYNGEE come from the germline V gene. V shed 1 base and J shed 1 base, with 11 bases lying between them. The CDR3 has 16 amino acids. CDR3 residues: CASSVLSGVNTGELFF. In DNA, the CDR3 is TGTGCCAGCAGCGTACTCAGCGGAGTGAACACCGGGGAGCTGTTTTTT.

The V call is TRBV18, the J call TRBJ2-5; no firm D call. The CDR3 has 13 residues. The germline gives CDR1 KGHSH, CDR2 LQKENI. Between the trimmed V and J ends, which lost 3 bases and 1 base, there was a span of 6 bases. Here the CDR3 reads CASSPTTQETQYF. In nucleotides, the CDR3 is TGTGCCAGCTCACCTACAACCCAAGAGACCCAGTACTTC.

This clone was detected once. The chain joins TRBV7-8 to TRBJ2-2, with no clear D. In germline, CDR1 is SGHVS, CDR2 FQNEAQ. The CDR3 totals 13 residues. Deletions cut 1 base from V and 5 bases from J, with 5 bases between. DNA for the CDR3: TGTGCCAGCAGCTTAGTCAGTACCGGGGAGCTGTTTTTT. This translates into CASSLVSTGELFF.

The chain joins TRBV11-1 to TRBJ2-1; TRBD2 aligns across 9 bases. Germline CDR1 is SGHAT and CDR2 is FQDESV (reference sequence). CDR3 size: 14 residues. After removal of 4 bases from V and 9 bases from J, the junction contained 7 bases not matched to a gene. Here the CDR3 DNA reads TGTGCCAGCAGCTACGGACTAGCGAACGGTGAGCAGTTCTTC. Translated: CASSYGLANGEQFF.

This clone has just a few counts. The V call is TRBV6-2 or TRBV6-3, the J call TRBJ2-2; D is possibly TRBD1 (5 bases). V was trimmed by 2 bases and J by 5 bases, leaving 12 bases between them. CDR3 length: 15 residues. The germline gives CDR1 MNHEY, CDR2 SVGEGT. In nucleotides, the CDR3 is TGTGCCAGCAGTTACCAGCAGGGTCGAACCGGGGAGCTGTTTTTT. It yields the protein CASSYQQGRTGELFF.

This clone is a singleton in its sample. This sequence joins TRBV27 and TRBJ1-5; D is uncertain. V was trimmed by 2 bases and J by 6 bases, leaving 11 bases between them. This CDR3 has 14 amino acids. Per germline, CDR1 MNHEY and CDR2 SMNVEV (reference sequence). The CDR3 DNA is TGTGCCAGCAGTTTACTCGGGGTCTTTCAGCCCCAGCATTTT. Translation: CASSLLGVFQPQHF.

The chain uses TRBV7-6 and TRBJ2-2; the D gene is possibly TRBD1 (5 bases). V was trimmed by 0 bases and J by 9 bases, leaving 14 bases between them. The CDR3 loop spans 15 amino acids. Germline loops: CDR1 SGHVS, CDR2 FNYEAQ. CDR3 sequence reads: CASSLALDGHRELFF. The CDR3 bases are TGTGCCAGCAGCTTAGCGCTAGACGGACACCGGGAGCTGTTTTTT.

V usage is TRBV18 and J usage is TRBJ2-5; perhaps TRBD2 as D (5 bases). The CDR3 runs 10 residues. V was clipped by 8 bases and J by 5 bases, with 6 bases between them. Germline loops: CDR1 KGHSH, CDR2 LQKENI. As DNA, the CDR3 is TGTGCCAGCGGCGGGGAGACCCAGTACTTC. It encodes CASGGETQYF.

The genes are TRBV11-1 and TRBJ1-3; D is perhaps TRBD1 (5 bases). The ends were cut back, 5 bases at V and 0 bases at J, with 11 bases in the middle. Germline V gene lookup returns CDR1 SGHAT and CDR2 FQDESV (reference sequence). CDR3 length: 15 amino acids. The CDR3 loop is CASSMTASSGNTIYF. In DNA, the CDR3 is TGTGCCAGCAGCATGACAGCCTCCTCTGGAAACACCATATATTTT.

The chain has TRBV5-1 and TRBJ2-5; 9 bases are a match to TRBD2. The ends lost 4 bases at V and 5 bases at J; junction bases unmatched: 15. Germline CDR1 SGHRS, CDR2 YFSETQ. This CDR3 has 17 residues. Written as DNA, the CDR3 is TGCGCCAGCAGCACGGGTTATGGGCGGGGGGGCCAGGAGACCCAGTACTTC. This gives the protein CASSTGYGRGGQETQYF.

This clone was counted a single time. The CDR3 spells CASSYTSGESTDTQYF. The CDR3 coding sequence is TGTGCCAGCAGTTACACTAGCGGGGAAAGCACAGATACGCAGTATTTT. The chain has TRBV6-5 and TRBJ2-3; 10 bases agree with TRBD2. The CDR3 runs to 16 residues. The J segment lost 0 bases and the V segment lost 2 bases, leaving 2 bases of the junction unmatched. The germline V gene encodes CDR1 MNHEY and CDR2 SVGAGI.

The chain has TRBV27 and TRBJ2-7, with 16 bases matching TRBD2. The ends lost 6 bases at V and 4 bases at J; junction bases unmatched: 6. CDR3 size: 16 residues. Germline assignment: CDR1 MNHEY and CDR2 SMNVEV (reference sequence). The CDR3 DNA reads TGTGCCAGCAGGCCGGGACTAGCGGGGGGGGGTTACGAGCAGTACTTC. This codes for CASRPGLAGGGYEQYF.

The chain employs TRBV24-1 and TRBJ2-7; 9 bases fit TRBD1. The CDR3 covers 12 residues. V shed 8 bases and J 6 bases; nucleotides not matched to a gene: 4. CDR1 is KGHDR, CDR2 SFDVKD, per germline. This CDR3 reads CATTGTGSEQYF. CDR3 DNA sequence: TGTGCCACCACCGGGACAGGGAGCGAGCAGTACTTC.

This chain joins TRBV19 and TRBJ2-3; no reliable D call. This CDR3 contains 13 residues. The ends were cut back, 10 bases at V and 2 bases at J, with 13 bases in the middle. In germline, CDR1 is LNHDA, CDR2 SQIVND (reference sequence). The CDR3 reads CATSPRLTDTQYF. The CDR3 DNA reads TGTGCCACCTCTCCCAGACTCACAGATACGCAGTATTTT.

The sample holds a few counts of this clone. This chain joins TRBV5-1 and TRBJ2-7; 10 bases line up with TRBD1. This CDR3 contains 14 residues. J was trimmed by 4 bases and V by 4 bases; bases with no gene match: 5. Per germline, CDR1 SGHRS and CDR2 YFSETQ. The CDR3 sequence is CASSMGQGRYEQYF. The CDR3 DNA reads as TGCGCCAGCAGCATGGGACAGGGGCGATACGAGCAGTACTTC. The full variable domain, in which reference TRBV5-1 and TRBJ2-7 provide the parts outside the CDR3, is KAGVTQTPRYLIKTRGQQVTLSCSPISGHRSVSWYQQTPGQGLQFLFEYFSETQRNKGNFPGRFSGRQFSNSRSEMNVSTLELGDSALYLCASSMGQGRYEQYFGPGTRLTVT.

CDR3 nucleotides: TGCGCCAGCAGCCAAGGGACAGGCTATCCCTACGAGCAGTACTTC. Its protein product is CASSQGTGYPYEQYF. V gene TRBV4-1 combines with J gene TRBJ2-7; 7 positions agree with TRBD1. This CDR3 has 15 residues. Trimming removed 1 base from V and 2 bases from J; junction bases left unmatched: 5. Germline loops: CDR1 MGHRA, CDR2 YSYEKL.

This chain joins TRBV9 and TRBJ1-1; 9 nucleotides agree with TRBD1. Trimming removed 0 bases from V and 1 base from J; junction bases left unmatched: 10. The germline CDR1 and CDR2 sequences are SGDLS and YYNGEE. CDR3 size: 18 residues. The CDR3 DNA follows: TGTGCCAGCAGCGTAGGGTACCGGGACAGGGTTCAGAACACTGAAGCTTTCTTT. Its translation is CASSVGYRDRVQNTEAFF.

The chain recombines TRBV24-1 with TRBJ1-5, with unresolved D. Trimming took 0 bases from V and 4 from J, leaving 12 bases between them. CDR3 size: 16 residues. Germline CDR1 and CDR2: KGHDR and SFDVKD. The CDR3 is CATSDLHGYGNQPQHF. CDR3 coding DNA: TGTGCCACCAGTGATTTGCATGGGTACGGGAATCAGCCCCAGCATTTT.